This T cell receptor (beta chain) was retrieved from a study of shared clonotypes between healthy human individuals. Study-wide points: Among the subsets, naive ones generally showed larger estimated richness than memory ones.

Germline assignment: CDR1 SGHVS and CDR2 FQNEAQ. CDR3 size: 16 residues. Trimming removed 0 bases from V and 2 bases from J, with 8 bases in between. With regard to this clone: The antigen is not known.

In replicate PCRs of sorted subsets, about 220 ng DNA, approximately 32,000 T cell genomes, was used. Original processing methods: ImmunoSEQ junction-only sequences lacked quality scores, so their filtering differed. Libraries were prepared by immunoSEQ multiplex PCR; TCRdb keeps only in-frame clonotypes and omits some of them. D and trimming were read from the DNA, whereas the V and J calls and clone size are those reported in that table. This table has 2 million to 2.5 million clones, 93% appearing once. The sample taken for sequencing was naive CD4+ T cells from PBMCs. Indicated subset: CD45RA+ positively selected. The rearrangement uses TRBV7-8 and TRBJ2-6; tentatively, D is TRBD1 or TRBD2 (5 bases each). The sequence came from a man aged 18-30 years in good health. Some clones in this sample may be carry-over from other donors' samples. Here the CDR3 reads CASSLAGAPGANVLTF. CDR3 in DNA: TGTGCCAGCAGCTTAGCCGGGGCGCCTGGGGCCAACGTCCTGACTTTC.